This is a list of T cell receptor beta chains from one sample in a study of neurological immune-mediated disorders. One entry per CDR3 protein results from TCRdb running MiXCR on the 5' RACE reads. The sample lists around 17,000 distinct CDR3 sequences; 3.5% were seen once. Sequencing input: CD8+ T cells from blood. The origin of the receptors is a woman aged 40 to 55 in good health. Both conserved end residues are part of each CDR3.

j_call v_call cdr3_aa
TRBJ1-5 TRBV7-9 CASSHSGDSNQPQHF
TRBJ2-7 TRBV20-1 CSARPPPAYEQYF
TRBJ1-2 TRBV25-1 CASSDSDRVDGYTF
TRBJ1-5 TRBV5-5 CASSRWDRRSNQPQHF
TRBJ1-1 TRBV7-3 CASSLGRPLTEAFF
TRBJ2-1 TRBV6-5 CASSYSATGGNEQFF
TRBJ1-2 TRBV9 CASSATGGANYGYTF
TRBJ1-2 TRBV20-1 CSARLRWGGPANYGYTF
TRBJ2-7 TRBV5-6 CASSLRGGDEQYF
TRBJ1-5 TRBV27 CASSLWGTQPQHF
TRBJ1-2 TRBV4-1 CASSQVGTGNYGYTF
TRBJ2-7 TRBV4-2 CASSLSSYEQYF
TRBJ2-4 TRBV6-5 CASSSGGADIQYF
TRBJ1-1 TRBV7-2 CASSRRTLNAEAFF
TRBJ2-1 TRBV7-3 CASSSGPQSGTGYNEQFF
TRBJ2-3 TRBV11-2 CASSLVFGDTQYF
TRBJ2-7 TRBV20-1 CSAKEQGSGEQYF
TRBJ1-3 TRBV7-9 CASSQLDRAAGNTIYF
TRBJ2-1 TRBV3-1 CASSQGTLSQFF
TRBJ2-5 TRBV6-5 CASCTSGGTQETQYF
TRBJ1-6 TRBV19 CASSPLPPNNSPLHF
TRBJ1-2 TRBV6-5 CASSYGPGSSYGYTF
TRBJ2-7 TRBV4-2 CASSHGSQGYEQYF
TRBJ2-1 TRBV6-2/TRBV6-3 CASSRGSYNEQFF
TRBJ2-1 TRBV12-3/TRBV12-4 CASSDPGSGNEQFF
TRBJ2-1 TRBV29-1 CSVVGAPGPYNEQFF
TRBJ2-2 TRBV6-2/TRBV6-3 CASKPPGPFRNTGELFF
TRBJ2-7 TRBV7-2 CASSFGGFGTRYEQYF
TRBJ2-3 TRBV5-1 CASSLRTSGDTQYF
TRBJ2-1 TRBV27 CASSQLGGANEQFF
TRBJ1-1 TRBV6-1 CASRAPEGSTEAFF
TRBJ2-2 TRBV7-6 CASSLYRVGTGELFF
TRBJ2-7 TRBV20-1 CSAQTSGSNHMDEQYF
TRBJ1-1 TRBV27 CASTPGGNTEAFF
TRBJ2-7 TRBV20-1 CSARDLAGALYEQYF
TRBJ2-7 TRBV7-8 CASSPRDGSYEQYF
TRBJ2-1 TRBV7-7 CASSFTGGDEQFF
TRBJ2-1 TRBV29-1 CSVGREYEQFF
TRBJ1-2 TRBV20-1 CSARVNGQGTLYGYTF
TRBJ2-1 TRBV7-6 CASSSYTGLAAYNEQFF
TRBJ2-7 TRBV20-1 CSARQYGVGTYEQYF
TRBJ2-7 TRBV5-1 CASSLGGQTYEQYF
TRBJ1-1 TRBV10-2 CASGRLNTEAFF
TRBJ2-1 TRBV5-1 CASSLSAYNEQFF
TRBJ2-7 TRBV20-1 CSARSQPRGYEQYF
TRBJ1-2 TRBV5-1 CASSTQGNGYTF